This record covers a single T cell receptor beta chain. Its antigen is not known. With the Oncomine TCR Beta short-read assay, DNA from cultured CD4+ T cells was sequenced. Extraction of genomic DNA was performed on cultured CD4+ T cells. TCRdb fed the PCR reads into MiXCR, producing one record per CDR3 protein. The sample includes about 20,000 distinct CDR3 sequences, approximately 60% of them seen just once. Germline-derived CDR1 and CDR2 are MDHEN and SYDVKM. V lost 4 bases and J lost 1, with 16 bases in between. The CDR3 extends over 16 amino acids. Sample treatment: approximately nine-day PBMC culture with coronavirus spike peptide pools or control peptides (ViraFEST assay). Expansion of antigen-specific T cells with peptide pools by ViraFEST preceded sequencing of TCRs. The data were taken from a study of vaccination and CD4 T cells after COVID-19. As for the study in general: Cells were stimulated with overlapping spike peptides from SARS-CoV-2, HCoV-NL63, HCoV-OC43 and HCoV-229E. Controls used CEFX viral epitopes (positive), HIV-1 Nef peptides (negative), or no peptide.

This chain connects TRBV28 to TRBJ1-1; no clear D gene. Sequenced sample: CD4+ T cells from blood, cultured in vitro. The sequence came from a human donor who had recovered from COVID-19. The CDR3 bases are TGTGCCAGCAGTTCGCGCGGAGAGTTGGCGAACACTGAAGCTTTCTTT. It encodes CASSSRGELANTEAFF.